This T cell receptor beta chain originates from a study of T-cell memory formation after mild COVID-19. TCRdb redid the calling of the 5' RACE reads with MiXCR, one entry per CDR3 protein. Of over 500,000 distinct CDR3 sequences in the sample, 15% to 20% were seen once. Germline-derived CDR1 and CDR2 are KGHDR and SFDVKD. The CDR3 has 16 residues. V was clipped by 4 bases and J by 5 bases; unmatched bases: 9. This clonotype was seen a few times. V gene TRBV24-1 combines with J gene TRBJ2-3; 9 nucleotides line up with TRBD1. The specimen was PBMCs or a T cell subset sorted from them (not recorded which). The TCR originated in an adult woman who had mild COVID-19 (a few samples of this study predate the infection). Cell type and time point are not known. The CDR3 region has the DNA TGTGCCACCAGTGAGCCCTCCGGGACAGGGAGAGATACGCAGTATTTT. This translates into CATSEPSGTGRDTQYF.